The text below deals with one TCR beta chain. This receptor's antigen is unknown. No per-base quality is available; no much larger clone lies one base away. The donors were included in the validation cohort of 90 to 150 subjects, a group kept apart from the roughly 670-subject first cohort. The data were obtained in a study of cytomegalovirus exposure and HLA in healthy donors (dated by TCRdb to the late 2010s). Some background on the complete study: A later analysis indicated that the 130 or so validation repertoires were generated on the platform also employed for the 700 or so repertoires of the first cohort. The study aimed to test whether signatures of past pathogen exposure could be identified by cataloging public T cell receptors. In addition to the first cohort of hundreds of subjects, a separate validation cohort of under 150 different subjects was used. To predict cytomegalovirus infection status, the study combined high-throughput TCR immunosequencing, statistical association of individual TCRs with disease status, and machine learning.

Beyond this particular receptor, the publication reports: In a later analysis, TCRs clustered in the first cohort were found to also tend to co-occur in the 130 or so validation repertoires, with 94% of cluster scores above 0. In both the original and validation cohorts, the classifier was reported to diagnose cytomegalovirus status with high specificity and sensitivity. All 120 repertoires were used to score co-occurrence in the validation cohort in a later analysis, because that analysis had no HLA typing for the cohort. According to the authors, the approach could potentially be generalized to other disease states and immunological phenotypes. In vitro tests confirmed that three of the cytomegalovirus-associated TCR beta chains recognize cytomegalovirus antigens. Most TCR sequences were observed very rarely across donors, whereas some public TCRs were present in many individuals. The study listed 164 TCR beta chains as associated with cytomegalovirus.

V is clipped by 8 bases and J by 2 bases, and the sequence between their germline boundaries is 13 bases long. Its CDR3 holds 14 amino acids, cysteine through phenylalanine. Only the CDR3 region is kept as DNA, spanning 42 bases read in frame from base 1. As encoded in the germline V gene, CDR1 is SGHVS while CDR2 is FQNEAQ. Receptor amplification or capture employed the immunoSEQ multiplex PCR assay. Turning to the authors' computational methods: A statistical classification framework was built for diagnosing cytomegalovirus status from the catalog of TCR beta chain sequences. In TCRdb, the immuneACCESS table is reduced to in-frame sequences with V and J assigned. These tables do not hold every clone; where another copy was compared, an unresolved V gene accounts for under half, and the others remain unexplained. V and J calls and clone size come straight from that table; D and trimming were deduced from the DNA. This sample comprises about 240,000 clones, roughly 86% of them detected only once. Around 1.2% of the sample is in the top ten clones.

The origin of this receptor is a woman in her twenties or thirties in good health and CMV-seropositive. The V and J segments used are TRBV7-8 and TRBJ1-3; D gene: possibly TRBD1, on 5 matching bases. The material sequenced was PBMCs. The bases are TGTGCCAGCCGCCTGGACACCCCTGGAAACACCATATATTTT. Its protein product is CASRLDTPGNTIYF. Reference TRBV7-8 and TRBJ1-3 proteins supply the regions before and after the CDR3; the full variable domain is: GAGVSQSPRYKVAKRGQDVALRCDPISGHVSLFWYQQALGQGPEFLTYFQNEAQLDKSGLPSDRFFAERPEGSVSTLKIQRTQQEDSAVYLCASRLDTPGNTIYFGEGSWLTVV.